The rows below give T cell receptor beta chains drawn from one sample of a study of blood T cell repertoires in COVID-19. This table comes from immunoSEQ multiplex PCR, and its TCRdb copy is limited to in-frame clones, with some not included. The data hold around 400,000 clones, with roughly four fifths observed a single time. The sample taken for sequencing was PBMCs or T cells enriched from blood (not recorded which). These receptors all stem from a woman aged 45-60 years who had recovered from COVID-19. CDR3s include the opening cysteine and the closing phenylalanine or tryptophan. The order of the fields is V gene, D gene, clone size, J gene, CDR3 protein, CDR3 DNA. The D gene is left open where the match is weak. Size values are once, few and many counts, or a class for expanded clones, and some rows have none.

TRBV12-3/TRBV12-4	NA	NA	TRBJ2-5	CASSSGFPPTQYF	TGTGCCAGCAGTTCAGGCTTCCCCCCAACCCAGTACTTC
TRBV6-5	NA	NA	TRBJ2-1	CASSLRESSYNEQFF	TGTGCCAGCAGCCTCAGGGAAAGCTCCTACAATGAGCAGTTCTTC
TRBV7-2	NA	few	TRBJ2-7	CASSRGLPYEQYF	TGTGCCAGCAGTCGCGGCCTACCCTACGAGCAGTACTTC
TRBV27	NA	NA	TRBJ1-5	CASSQVRGNQPQHF	TGTGCCAGCAGCCAGGTGAGGGGCAATCAGCCCCAGCATTTT
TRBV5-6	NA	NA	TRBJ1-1	CASSPTAYTEAFF	TGTGCCAGCAGCCCGACAGCCTACACTGAAGCTTTCTTT
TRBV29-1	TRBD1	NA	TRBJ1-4	CSAGTGIEKLFF	TGCAGCGCCGGGACAGGGATAGAAAAACTGTTTTTT
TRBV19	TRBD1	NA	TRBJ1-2	CASSIQGAALNYGYTF	TGTGCCAGTAGTATCCAGGGGGCCGCACTTAACTATGGCTACACCTTC
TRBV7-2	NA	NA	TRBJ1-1	CASSFQYTEAFF	TGTGCCAGCAGCTTCCAGTACACTGAAGCTTTCTTT
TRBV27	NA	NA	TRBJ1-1	CASSLGPYRETEAFF	TGTGCCAGCAGTTTGGGGCCGTACAGGGAGACTGAAGCTTTCTTT
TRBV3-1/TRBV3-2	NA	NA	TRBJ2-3	CASSPDPTGTQYF	TGTGCCAGCAGCCCGGACCCCACAGGTACGCAGTATTTT
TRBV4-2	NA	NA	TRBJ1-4	CASSQGAGSFEKLFF	TGTGCCAGCAGCCAAGGCGCAGGGTCTTTTGAAAAACTGTTTTTT
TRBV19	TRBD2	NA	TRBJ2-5	CASSSIRTSGQETQYF	TGTGCCAGTAGTAGCATACGGACTAGCGGTCAAGAGACCCAGTACTTC
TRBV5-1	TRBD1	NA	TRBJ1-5	CASSLGDRATGQPQHF	TGCGCCAGCAGCTTGGGGGACAGGGCTACGGGTCAGCCCCAGCATTTT
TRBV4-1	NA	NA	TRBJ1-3	CASSQEGAVSGNTIYF	TGCGCCAGCAGCCAAGAAGGGGCGGTCTCTGGAAACACCATATATTTT
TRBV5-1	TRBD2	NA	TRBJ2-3	CASSLGGDYTDTQYF	TGCGCCAGCAGCCTTGGAGGGGACTACACAGATACGCAGTATTTT
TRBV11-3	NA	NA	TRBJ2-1	CASSLAGLAPHEQFF	TGTGCCAGCAGCTTAGCTGGATTAGCTCCCCATGAGCAGTTCTTC
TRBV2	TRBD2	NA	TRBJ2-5	CATSGASGSSGETQYF	TGTGCCACCTCAGGGGCTAGCGGGAGTTCGGGAGAGACCCAGTACTTC
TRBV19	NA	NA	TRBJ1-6	CASSSGAVVNSPLHF	TGTGCCAGTAGTAGCGGGGCGGTGGTTAATTCACCCCTCCACTTT
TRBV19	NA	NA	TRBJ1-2	CASSTTLGGISGGYTF	TGTGCCAGTAGTACCACCTTGGGCGGGATCTCCGGTGGCTACACCTTC
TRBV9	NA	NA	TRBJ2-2	CASSAPLVTDTGELFF	TGTGCCAGCAGCGCCCCGCTAGTAACGGACACCGGGGAGCTGTTTTTT
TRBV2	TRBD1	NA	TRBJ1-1	CASSDGGTGLTEAFF	TGTGCCAGCAGTGATGGGGGGACAGGGTTAACTGAAGCTTTCTTT
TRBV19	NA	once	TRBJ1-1	CASSFLQLGTEAFF	TGTGCCAGTAGTTTCCTACAGCTTGGCACTGAAGCTTTCTTT
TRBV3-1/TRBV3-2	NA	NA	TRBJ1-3	CASSQETVRGNTIYF	TGTGCCAGCAGCCAAGAGACAGTCCGTGGAAACACCATATATTTT
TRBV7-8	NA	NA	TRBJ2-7	CASSLAGRPPAILYEQYF	TGTGCCAGCAGCTTAGCGGGTCGGCCTCCAGCGATTCTCTACGAGCAGTACTTC
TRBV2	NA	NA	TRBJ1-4	CASSETANEKLFF	TGTGCCAGCAGTGAGACAGCAAATGAAAAACTGTTTTTT
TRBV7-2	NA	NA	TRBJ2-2	CASIPTRNTGELFF	TGTGCCAGCATCCCAACAAGGAACACCGGGGAGCTGTTTTTT
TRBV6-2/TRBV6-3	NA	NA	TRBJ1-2	CASSRIPGHPADGYTF	TGTGCCAGCAGTCGAATCCCGGGACACCCGGCAGATGGCTACACCTTC
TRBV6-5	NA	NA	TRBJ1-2	CASSYSSPADYGYTF	TGTGCCAGCAGTTACTCGTCCCCCGCGGACTATGGCTACACCTTC
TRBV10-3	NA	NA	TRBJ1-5	CAISDWSGDQPQHF	TGTGCCATCAGTGATTGGTCGGGGGACCAGCCCCAGCATTTT
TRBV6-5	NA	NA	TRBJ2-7	CASSYGPTYEQYF	TGTGCCAGCAGTTACGGGCCGACCTACGAGCAGTACTTC
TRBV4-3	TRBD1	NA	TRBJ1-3	CASSQDRTGPSGNTIYF	TGCGCCAGCAGCCAAGATAGGACAGGGCCCTCTGGAAACACCATATATTTT
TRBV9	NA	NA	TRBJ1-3	CASSVTPGQSSGNTIYF	TGTGCCAGCAGCGTAACCCCCGGACAGTCTTCGGGAAACACCATATATTTT
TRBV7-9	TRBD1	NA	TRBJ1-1	CASSLGTGISTEAFF	TGTGCCAGCAGCTTGGGGACAGGGATCTCCACTGAAGCTTTCTTT
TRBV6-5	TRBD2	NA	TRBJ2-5	CAGAPWGGYQETQYF	TGTGCCGGAGCCCCGTGGGGAGGGTACCAAGAGACCCAGTACTTC
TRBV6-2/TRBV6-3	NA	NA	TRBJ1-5	CASSSTRRSNQPQHF	TGTGCCAGCAGTTCTACCCGCCGCAGCAATCAGCCCCAGCATTTT
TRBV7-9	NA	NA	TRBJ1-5	CASSEGDTPQHF	TGTGCCAGCAGTGAAGGGGATACCCCCCAGCATTTT
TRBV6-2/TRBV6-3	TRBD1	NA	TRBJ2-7	CASSSRDRANYEQYF	TGTGCCAGCAGTTCCCGGGACAGGGCAAACTACGAGCAGTACTTC
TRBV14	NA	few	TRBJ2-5	CASSQDFGAPRSETQYF	TGTGCCAGCAGCCAAGATTTTGGGGCGCCCCGGTCAGAGACCCAGTACTTC
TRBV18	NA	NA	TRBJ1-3	CASSQSRESAGNTIYF	TGTGCCAGCTCACAGTCACGGGAGAGTGCTGGAAACACCATATATTTT
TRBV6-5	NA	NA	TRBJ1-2	CASSYSSTSGVGGYTF	TGTGCCAGCAGTTACTCGTCGACGTCGGGGGTAGGTGGCTACACCTTC
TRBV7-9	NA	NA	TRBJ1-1	CASSPGVASRDRAFF	TGTGCCAGCAGCCCTGGGGTCGCTTCCAGGGATAGAGCTTTCTTT
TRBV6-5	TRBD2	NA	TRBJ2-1	CASKNGLADNEQFF	TGTGCCAGCAAGAATGGACTAGCGGACAATGAGCAGTTCTTC
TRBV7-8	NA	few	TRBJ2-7	CASSLVTLSSYEQYF	TGTGCCAGCAGCTTAGTCACCCTCAGCTCCTACGAGCAGTACTTC
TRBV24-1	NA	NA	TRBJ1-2	CATLRTESNYGYTF	TGTGCCACCCTCCGGACAGAGTCTAACTATGGCTACACCTTC
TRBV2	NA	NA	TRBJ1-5	CASSRDTVYSNQPQHF	TGTGCCAGCAGCCGGGACACAGTGTATAGCAATCAGCCCCAGCATTTT
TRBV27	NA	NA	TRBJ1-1	CASRGAANTEAFF	TGTGCCAGCAGGGGAGCGGCGAACACTGAAGCTTTCTTT
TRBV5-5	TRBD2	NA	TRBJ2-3	CASSWTSGGTDTQYF	TGTGCCAGCAGTTGGACTAGCGGGGGCACAGATACGCAGTATTTT
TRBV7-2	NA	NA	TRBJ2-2	CASSYILAANTGELFF	TGTGCCAGCAGTTACATACTAGCTGCGAACACCGGGGAGCTGTTTTTT
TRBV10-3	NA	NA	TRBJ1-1	CAISESTRTENTEAFF	TGTGCCATCAGTGAGTCGACCCGGACAGAAAACACTGAAGCTTTCTTT
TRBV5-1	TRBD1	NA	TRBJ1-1	CASSPRQGRANTEAFF	TGCGCCAGCAGCCCACGACAGGGGCGTGCGAACACTGAAGCTTTCTTT
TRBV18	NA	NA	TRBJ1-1	CASARQVDTEAFF	TGTGCCAGCGCCCGACAGGTAGACACTGAAGCTTTCTTT
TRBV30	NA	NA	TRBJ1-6	CAWGDRSSYNSPLHF	TGTGCCTGGGGCGACAGAAGCTCCTATAATTCACCCCTCCACTTT
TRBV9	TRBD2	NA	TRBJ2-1	CASSVEGEEASGRRYNEQFF	TGTGCCAGCAGCGTAGAAGGTGAGGAGGCTAGCGGGAGGAGGTACAATGAGCAGTTCTTC
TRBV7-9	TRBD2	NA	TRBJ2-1	CASSAAGHNEQFF	TGTGCCAGCAGCGCAGCGGGGCACAATGAGCAGTTCTTC
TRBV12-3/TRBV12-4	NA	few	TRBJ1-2	CASSQTREAGYTF	TGTGCCAGCAGTCAGACCCGGGAGGCTGGCTACACCTTC
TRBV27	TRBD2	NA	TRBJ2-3	CASSFSGRATDTQYF	TGTGCCAGCAGTTTCAGCGGGAGGGCCACAGATACGCAGTATTTT
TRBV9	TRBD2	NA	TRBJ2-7	CASSAGLAGPYEQYF	TGTGCCAGCAGCGCGGGACTAGCGGGGCCCTACGAGCAGTACTTC
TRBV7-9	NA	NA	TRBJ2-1	CASSLGTHDPYNEQFF	TGTGCCAGCAGCTTGGGGACTCATGACCCCTACAATGAGCAGTTCTTC
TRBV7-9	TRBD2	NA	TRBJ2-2	CASSRGTSGGINTGELFF	TGTGCCAGCAGCCGTGGGACTAGCGGGGGGATAAACACCGGGGAGCTGTTTTTT
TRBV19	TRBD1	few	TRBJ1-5	CASLLGTGVGQPQHF	TGTGCCAGTCTCCTCGGGACAGGGGTCGGGCAGCCCCAGCATTTT